This T cell receptor (beta chain) was obtained from a study of CD8+ T cells in alopecia areata. Study as a whole: Treated patients received oral tofacitinib, 5 to 10 mg twice daily. Dosing spanned 6 to 18 months on tofacitinib, then 6 months off drug. Overall study findings and caveats: Clonality in lesional scalp, especially alopecia totalis/universalis, exceeded that of normal scalp.

A remark on this clone: The antigen is undetermined.

Investigators sorted PBMCs to obtain both CD4+ and CD8+ T cells. It was cDNA, reverse transcribed from extracted RNA, that served as the sequencing template. This table comes from immunoSEQ multiplex PCR, and its TCRdb copy is limited to in-frame clones, with some not included. The profile shows some 95,000 clones, roughly 47% of them singletons. Germline V gene data show CDR1 as DFQATT and CDR2 as SNEGSKA (reference sequence). The CDR3 covers 11 residues. Sample: CD4+ T cells sorted from blood. The sequence was collected from a human donor with alopecia areata. The V call is TRBV20-1, the J call TRBJ1-2; no clear D gene. DNA for the CDR3: TGCAGCGGTCAGGAGGTCTATGGCTACACCTTC. It codes for CSGQEVYGYTF.